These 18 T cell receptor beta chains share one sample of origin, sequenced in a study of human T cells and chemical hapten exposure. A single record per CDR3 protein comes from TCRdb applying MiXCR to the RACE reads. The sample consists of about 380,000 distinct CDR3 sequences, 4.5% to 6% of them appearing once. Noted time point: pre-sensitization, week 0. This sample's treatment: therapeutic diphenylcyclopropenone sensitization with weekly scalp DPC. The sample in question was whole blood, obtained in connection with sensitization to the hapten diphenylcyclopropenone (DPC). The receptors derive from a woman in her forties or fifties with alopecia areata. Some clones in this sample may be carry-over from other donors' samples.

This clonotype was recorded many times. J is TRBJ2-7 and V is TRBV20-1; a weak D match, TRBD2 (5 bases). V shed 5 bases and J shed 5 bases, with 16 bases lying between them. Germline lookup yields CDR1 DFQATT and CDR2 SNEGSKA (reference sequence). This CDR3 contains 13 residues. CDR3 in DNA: TGCAGTGCTTTCCGACCGGGAATAGACGAGCAGTACTTC. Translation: CSAFRPGIDEQYF.

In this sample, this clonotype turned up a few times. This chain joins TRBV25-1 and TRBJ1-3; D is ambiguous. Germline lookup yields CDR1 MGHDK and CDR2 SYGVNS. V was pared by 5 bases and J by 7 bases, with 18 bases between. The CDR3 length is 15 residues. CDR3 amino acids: CASSFQGVASNTIYF. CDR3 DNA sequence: TGTGCCAGCAGTTTTCAAGGAGTTGCCTCGAACACCATATATTTT.

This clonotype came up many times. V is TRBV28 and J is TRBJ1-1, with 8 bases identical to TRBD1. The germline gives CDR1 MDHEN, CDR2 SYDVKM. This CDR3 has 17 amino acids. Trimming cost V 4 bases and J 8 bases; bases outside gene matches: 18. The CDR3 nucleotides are TGTGCCAGCAGTTGGCCACTACAGGGGGTATCTGTAAGGGAAGCTTTCTTT. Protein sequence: CASSWPLQGVSVREAFF.

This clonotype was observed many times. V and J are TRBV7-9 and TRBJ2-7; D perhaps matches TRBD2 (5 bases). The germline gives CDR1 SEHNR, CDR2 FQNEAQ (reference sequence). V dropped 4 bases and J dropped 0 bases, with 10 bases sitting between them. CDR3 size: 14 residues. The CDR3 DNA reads TGTGCCAGCAGCTCGGACTCAAGCTCCTACGAGCAGTACTTC. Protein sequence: CASSSDSSSYEQYF.

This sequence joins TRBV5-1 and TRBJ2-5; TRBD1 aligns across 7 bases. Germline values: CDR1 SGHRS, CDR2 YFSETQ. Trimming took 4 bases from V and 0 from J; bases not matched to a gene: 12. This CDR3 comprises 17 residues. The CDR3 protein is CASSLDPTGNYQETQYF. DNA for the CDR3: TGCGCCAGCAGCCTAGACCCGACAGGGAACTACCAAGAGACCCAGTACTTC.

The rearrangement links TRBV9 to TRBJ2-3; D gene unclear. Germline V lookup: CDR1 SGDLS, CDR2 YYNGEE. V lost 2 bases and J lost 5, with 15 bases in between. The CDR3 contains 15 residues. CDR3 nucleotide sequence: TGTGCCAGCAGCGTCCGGCACACAGAAGGAGATACGCAGTATTTT. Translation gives CASSVRHTEGDTQYF.

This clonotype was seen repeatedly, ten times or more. The CDR3 DNA reads TGTGCCAGCAGCGTAGCAGCGGGGGCCCAAGAGACCCAGTACTTC. Translating gives CASSVAAGAQETQYF. V is TRBV9 and J is TRBJ2-5, with 8 bases aligning to TRBD2. CDR1 and CDR2 from the germline V gene are SGDLS and YYNGEE. This CDR3 spans 15 amino acids. Trimming took 0 bases from V and 1 from J; bases not matched to a gene: 2.

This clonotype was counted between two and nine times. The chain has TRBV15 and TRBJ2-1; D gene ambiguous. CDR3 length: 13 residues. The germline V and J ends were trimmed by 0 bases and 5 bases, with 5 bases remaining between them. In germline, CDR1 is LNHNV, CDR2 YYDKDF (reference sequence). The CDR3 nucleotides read TGTGCCACCAGCAGAGACCAAAACAATGAGCAGTTCTTC. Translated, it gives CATSRDQNNEQFF. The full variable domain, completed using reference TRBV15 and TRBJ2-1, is DAMVIQNPRYQVTQFGKPVTLSCSQTLNHNVMYWYQQKSSQAPKLLFHYYDKDFNNEADTPDNFQSRRPNTSFCFLDIRSPGLGDTAMYLCATSRDQNNEQFFGPGTRLTVL.

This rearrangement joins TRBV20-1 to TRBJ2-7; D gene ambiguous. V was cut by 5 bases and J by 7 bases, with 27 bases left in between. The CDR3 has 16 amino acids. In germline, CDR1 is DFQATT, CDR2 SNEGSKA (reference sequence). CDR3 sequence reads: CSAPLTPDRALGEQYF. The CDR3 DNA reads TGCAGTGCTCCGCTTACACCGGACCGGGCCCTCGGAGAGCAGTACTTC.

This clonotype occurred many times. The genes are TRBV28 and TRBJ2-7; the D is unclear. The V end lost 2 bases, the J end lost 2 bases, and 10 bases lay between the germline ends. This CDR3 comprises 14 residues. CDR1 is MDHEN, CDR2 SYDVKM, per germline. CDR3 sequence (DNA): TGTGCCAGCAGTTTAGGAGATGCCCCCTACGAGCAGTACTTC. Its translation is CASSLGDAPYEQYF.

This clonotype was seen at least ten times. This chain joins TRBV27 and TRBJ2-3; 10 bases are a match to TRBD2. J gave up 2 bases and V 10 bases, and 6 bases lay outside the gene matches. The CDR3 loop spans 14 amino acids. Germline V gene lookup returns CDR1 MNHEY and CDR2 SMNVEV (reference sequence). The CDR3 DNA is TGTGCCACCCAACTAGCGGGGCACACAGATACGCAGTATTTT. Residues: CATQLAGHTDTQYF.

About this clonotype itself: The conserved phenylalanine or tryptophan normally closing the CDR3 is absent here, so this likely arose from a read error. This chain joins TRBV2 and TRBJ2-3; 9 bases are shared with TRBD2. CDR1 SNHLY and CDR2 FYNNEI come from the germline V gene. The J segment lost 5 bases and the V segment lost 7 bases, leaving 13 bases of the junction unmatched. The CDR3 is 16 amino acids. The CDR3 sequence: CASTQTAGGFRDTQYI. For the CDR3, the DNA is TGTGCCAGCACCCAGACAGCGGGAGGTTTTCGAGATACGCAGTATATT.

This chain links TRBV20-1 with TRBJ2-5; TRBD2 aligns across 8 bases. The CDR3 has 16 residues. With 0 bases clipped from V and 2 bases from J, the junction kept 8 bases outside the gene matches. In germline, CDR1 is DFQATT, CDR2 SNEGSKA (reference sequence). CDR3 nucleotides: TGCAGTGCTAGAGAATTACGGGAGGGGCTTCAAGAGACCCAGTACTTC. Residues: CSARELREGLQETQYF.

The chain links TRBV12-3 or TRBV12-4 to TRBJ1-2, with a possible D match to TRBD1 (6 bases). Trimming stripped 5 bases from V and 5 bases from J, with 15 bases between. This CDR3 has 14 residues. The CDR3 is CASSPSTGFYGYTF. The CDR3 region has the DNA TGTGCCAGCAGTCCCAGCACAGGGTTTTATGGCTACACCTTC.

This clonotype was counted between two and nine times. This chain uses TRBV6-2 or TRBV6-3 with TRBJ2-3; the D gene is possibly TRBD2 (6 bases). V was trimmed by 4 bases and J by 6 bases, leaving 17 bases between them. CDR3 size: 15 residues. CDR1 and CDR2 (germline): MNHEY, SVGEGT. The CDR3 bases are TGTGCCAGCAGTTCCACTAGCCTTAACACGGATACGCAGTATTTT. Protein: CASSSTSLNTDTQYF.

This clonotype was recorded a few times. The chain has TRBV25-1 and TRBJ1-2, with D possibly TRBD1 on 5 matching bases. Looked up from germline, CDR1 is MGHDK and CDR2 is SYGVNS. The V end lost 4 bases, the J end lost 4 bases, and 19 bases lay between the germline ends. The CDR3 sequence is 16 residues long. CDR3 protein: CASSAQGTAAIYGYTF. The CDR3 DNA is TGTGCCAGCAGTGCCCAGGGAACGGCAGCCATCTATGGCTACACCTTC.

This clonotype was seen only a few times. The chain's CDR3 is CASSPGQGQYF. The CDR3 DNA is TGTGCCAGCAGTCCGGGACAGGGGCAGTATTTT. J is TRBJ2-3 and V is TRBV12-3 or TRBV12-4, with 9 positions matching TRBD1. CDR3 size: 11 residues. Trimming cost V 5 bases and J 11 bases; bases outside gene matches: 2.

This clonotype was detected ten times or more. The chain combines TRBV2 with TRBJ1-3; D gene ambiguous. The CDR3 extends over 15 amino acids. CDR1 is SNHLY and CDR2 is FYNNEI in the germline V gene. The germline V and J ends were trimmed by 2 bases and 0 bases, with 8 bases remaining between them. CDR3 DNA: TGTGCCAGCAGTGAAACGCGGAGCTCTGGAAACACCATATATTTT. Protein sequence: CASSETRSSGNTIYF.